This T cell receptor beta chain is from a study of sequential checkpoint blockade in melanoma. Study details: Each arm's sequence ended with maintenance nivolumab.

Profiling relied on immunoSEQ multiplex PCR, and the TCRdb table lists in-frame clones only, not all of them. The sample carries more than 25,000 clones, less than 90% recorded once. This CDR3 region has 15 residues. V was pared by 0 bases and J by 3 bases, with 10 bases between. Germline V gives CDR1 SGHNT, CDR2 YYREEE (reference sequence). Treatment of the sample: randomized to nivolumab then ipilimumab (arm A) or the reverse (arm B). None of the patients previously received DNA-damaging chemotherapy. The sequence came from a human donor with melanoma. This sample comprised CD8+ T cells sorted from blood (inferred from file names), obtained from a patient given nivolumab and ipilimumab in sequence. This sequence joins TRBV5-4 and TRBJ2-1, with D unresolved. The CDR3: CASSLGVPLYNEQFF. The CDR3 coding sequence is TGTGCCAGCAGCTTGGGAGTCCCGCTCTACAATGAGCAGTTCTTC.